This passage covers 30 T cell receptor beta chains from one sample sequenced in a study of blood T cell repertoires in COVID-19. Sequenced by immunoSEQ multiplex PCR; TCRdb stores in-frame clones only, minus some. The table lists 140,000 to 150,000 clones, 80% of them singletons. The sequenced sample consisted of peripheral blood. All receptors derive from a man aged 55 to 69 with active or convalescent COVID-19.

The chain has TRBV12-3 or TRBV12-4 and TRBJ2-2; D gene ambiguous. The CDR3 has 10 residues. Trimming cost V 6 bases and J 6 bases, with 2 bases left between them. CDR3 coding DNA: TGTGCCAGCAGCTCCGGGGAGCTGTTTTTT. Amino acid sequence: CASSSGELFF.

As DNA, the CDR3 is TGTGCCAGTAGTGACAGGGGGAACACCGGGGAGCTGTTTTTT. This encodes CASSDRGNTGELFF. The J gene is TRBJ2-2, the V gene TRBV19; 8 nucleotides match TRBD1. The CDR3 length is 14 residues. Germline values: CDR1 LNHDA, CDR2 SQIVND (reference sequence). J lost 1 base, V lost 5 bases, and 0 bases had no gene match.

This clone appeared many times. The chain uses TRBV12-5 and TRBJ1-1; no firm D call. Trimming left V 5 bases short and J 10 bases short, with 17 bases between. The CDR3 spans 13 residues. Per the germline V gene, CDR1 is LGHNT and CDR2 is FRNRAP. The CDR3 DNA follows: TGTGCTAGTGGTATTACCGGGTCCCAGACAGCTTTCTTT. Translation: CASGITGSQTAFF.

V and J are TRBV11-3 and TRBJ2-2; D perhaps matches TRBD2 (5 bases). Germline V gene data show CDR1 as SGHNT and CDR2 as YENEEA. Deletions cut 1 base from V and 0 bases from J, with 9 bases between. The CDR3 consists of 16 residues. The CDR3 DNA sequence: TGTGCCAGCAGCTTAGGCGGGCTCGCGAACACCGGGGAGCTGTTTTTT. As protein: CASSLGGLANTGELFF.

The gene calls are TRBV5-6 and TRBJ1-3; D gene uncertain. Trimming removed 5 bases from V and 7 bases from J, with 16 bases in between. The germline gives CDR1 SGHDT, CDR2 YYEEEE. The CDR3 spans 14 residues. Here the CDR3 reads CASSLRDNLNTIYF. CDR3 bases: TGTGCCAGCAGTCTGAGAGACAACCTGAACACCATATATTTT.

This clone occurred once. The CDR3 loop reads CASSELAGVDTQYF. As DNA, the CDR3 is TGTGCCAGCAGTGAACTAGCGGGAGTAGATACGCAGTATTTT. The chain recombines TRBV2 with TRBJ2-3, with 10 bases identical to TRBD2. In germline, CDR1 is SNHLY, CDR2 FYNNEI. This CDR3 has 14 residues. V trimming: 2 bases; J trimming: 5 bases; junction bases outside the gene matches: 1.

V is TRBV27 and J is TRBJ1-5, with 10 nucleotides matching TRBD1. V was clipped by 3 bases and J by 7 bases; unmatched bases: 3. Germline V lookup: CDR1 MNHEY, CDR2 SMNVEV (reference sequence). The CDR3 is 14 amino acids. In DNA, the CDR3 is TGTGCCAGCAGTTTGACAGGGGGCGGGCAGCCCCAGCATTTT. Encoded protein: CASSLTGGGQPQHF.

V is TRBV7-6 and J is TRBJ1-4; 7 bases are shared with TRBD1. V was pared by 1 base and J by 7 bases, with 3 bases of the junction left unmatched. From germline, CDR1 is SGHVS and CDR2 FNYEAQ. The CDR3 is 14 amino acids. CDR3 sequence reads: CASSLGQGGEKLFF. Written as DNA, the CDR3 is TGTGCCAGCAGCTTAGGACAGGGAGGTGAAAAACTGTTTTTT. Variable domain in full (rest from reference TRBV7-6 and TRBJ1-4): GAGVSQSPRYKVTKRGQDVALRCDPISGHVSLYWYRQALGQGPEFLTYFNYEAQQDKSGLPNDRFSAERPEGSISTLTIQRTEQRDSAMYRCASSLGQGGEKLFFGSGTQLSVL.

This chain uses TRBV6-2 or TRBV6-3 with TRBJ2-3; 15 positions match TRBD2. This CDR3 contains 16 residues. CDR1 and CDR2 from the germline V gene are MNHEY and SVGEGT. V lost 6 bases and J lost 5; bases outside the gene matches: 6. CDR3 protein: CASSIRGLAGGDTQYF. The CDR3 nucleotides are TGTGCCAGCAGCATCCGGGGACTAGCGGGAGGAGATACGCAGTATTTT.

The chain's CDR3 is CARAGRSSYNEQFF. The CDR3, as DNA: TGTGCCAGGGCGGGCCGCAGCTCCTACAATGAGCAGTTCTTC. This chain joins TRBV9 and TRBJ2-1; TRBD2 might be the D (5 bases). Germline V gene sequence: CDR1 SGDLS, CDR2 YYNGEE. CDR3 length: 14 amino acids. The V gene lost 8 bases and the J gene lost 0 bases, with 12 bases spanning the gap.

The chain carries TRBV28 and TRBJ2-3; D perhaps matches TRBD1 (6 bases). The V and J ends lost 4 bases and 6 bases respectively, with 17 bases between them. Germline V CDR1 and CDR2: MDHEN, SYDVKM. The CDR3 has 15 amino acids. CDR3 amino acids: CASSYQQEGGDTQYF. CDR3 DNA sequence: TGTGCCAGCAGTTATCAACAGGAAGGGGGTGATACGCAGTATTTT.

This chain connects TRBV28 to TRBJ2-7; no reliable D call. The CDR3 is 14 residues long. With 9 bases removed from V and 0 bases from J, the gap between germline ends came to 15 bases. Germline CDR1 is MDHEN and CDR2 is SYDVKM. The CDR3 loop is CASLPNRDSYEQYF. The CDR3 nucleotides are TGTGCCAGTCTGCCCAACAGAGACTCCTACGAGCAGTACTTC.

Written as DNA, the CDR3 is TGCGCCAGCAGCCAAGAAGCACAGGGGGCTAAAGAGACCCAGTACTTC. The encoded protein is CASSQEAQGAKETQYF. This chain uses TRBV4-1 with TRBJ2-5; 9 nucleotides agree with TRBD1. In germline, CDR1 is MGHRA, CDR2 YSYEKL. The CDR3 has 16 residues. V dropped 0 bases and J dropped 3; count of bases not matched to a gene: 5.

V and J are TRBV9 and TRBJ1-1; 9 bases are a match to TRBD1. This CDR3 region has 15 residues. V lost 0 bases, J lost 10 bases, and 10 bases stayed unmatched. Germline-derived CDR1 and CDR2 are SGDLS and YYNGEE. CDR3 sequence reads: CASSVGSLQGARAFF. CDR3 coding DNA: TGTGCCAGCAGCGTAGGCTCCTTACAGGGGGCGAGAGCTTTCTTT.

V and J are TRBV28 and TRBJ2-7; D not resolved. This CDR3 is built from 11 residues. Trimming took 4 bases from V and 8 from J, leaving 9 bases between them. From germline, CDR1 is MDHEN and CDR2 SYDVKM. In nucleotides, the CDR3 is TGTGCCAGCAGTTCCACACCGAAGCAGTACTTC. Protein: CASSSTPKQYF.

V is TRBV6-5 and J is TRBJ2-7; 7 bases line up with TRBD1. The CDR3 runs to 14 residues. Germline values: CDR1 MNHEY, CDR2 SVGAGI. V lost 0 bases to trimming and J lost 4 bases; unmatched junction nucleotides: 3. CDR3 in amino acids: CASSYSGQNYEQYF. CDR3 nucleotide sequence: TGTGCCAGCAGTTACTCGGGACAGAATTACGAGCAGTACTTC.

The chain combines TRBV13 with TRBJ1-1; D remains unclear. The V gene lost 4 bases and the J gene lost 7 bases, with 7 bases spanning the gap. The germline V gene encodes CDR1 PRHDT and CDR2 FYEKMQ (reference sequence). The CDR3 extends over 11 amino acids. Here the CDR3 reads CASSSLYEAFF. The CDR3, as DNA: TGTGCCAGCAGCTCCTTATATGAAGCTTTCTTT.

The chain joins TRBV11-3 to TRBJ2-7; weak D call: TRBD1 (6 bases). This CDR3 has 13 residues. Germline values: CDR1 SGHNT, CDR2 YENEEA. Trimming pared 5 bases from V and 0 bases from J, leaving 8 bases between. The CDR3 DNA follows: TGTGCCAGCAGCCAGGGGCCCTCCTACGAGCAGTACTTC. Residues: CASSQGPSYEQYF.

This clone came up a few times. The chain carries TRBV28 and TRBJ2-1; 8 nucleotides line up with TRBD2. V trimming: 7 bases; J trimming: 5 bases; junction bases outside the gene matches: 10. There are 15 residues in the CDR3. Germline CDR1 reads MDHEN; CDR2 reads SYDVKM. CDR3 nucleotides: TGTGCCAGCAACCCGCGGGAGGTACTAAACAATGAGCAGTTCTTC. Translation gives CASNPREVLNNEQFF.

This clone occurred once. This chain uses TRBV28 with TRBJ2-7; TRBD1 is a possible D gene (6 bases). The V gene lost 8 bases and the J gene lost 2 bases, with 13 bases spanning the gap. CDR1 MDHEN and CDR2 SYDVKM come from the germline V gene. The CDR3 has 13 residues. In DNA, the CDR3 is TGTGCCAGCCTTAGATCAGGGGCCTACGAGCAGTACTTC. Translation: CASLRSGAYEQYF.

The chain has TRBV6-2 or TRBV6-3 and TRBJ2-7; D is perhaps TRBD2 (6 bases). Germline V CDR1 and CDR2: MNHEY, SVGEGT. The CDR3 has 15 residues. The V end was cut by 6 bases, the J end by 2 bases, with 17 bases between. The CDR3: CASSVPQRVPYEQYF. The CDR3 DNA sequence: TGTGCCAGCAGCGTCCCCCAGCGGGTGCCCTACGAGCAGTACTTC.

The rearrangement uses TRBV6-4 and TRBJ1-5, with unresolved D. The CDR3 covers 17 residues. The V and J ends lost 3 bases and 4 bases respectively, with 19 bases between them. Germline V gene data show CDR1 as MRHNA and CDR2 as SNTAGT. The CDR3 reads CASSEPPQRRGNQPQHF. The CDR3 coding sequence is TGTGCCAGCAGTGAGCCCCCTCAACGACGGGGAAATCAGCCCCAGCATTTT.

This clone was detected only once. This sequence joins TRBV15 and TRBJ1-5; 7 positions match TRBD1. V lost 7 bases and J lost 3; bases outside the gene matches: 3. Germline V gene sequence: CDR1 LNHNV, CDR2 YYDKDF (reference sequence). This CDR3 comprises 13 residues. The CDR3 DNA follows: TGTGCCACCACACAGGGGCTCAATCAGCCCCAGCATTTT. This translates into CATTQGLNQPQHF.

The chain has TRBV25-1 and TRBJ1-1, with D hard to call. CDR1 is MGHDK and CDR2 is SYGVNS in the germline V gene. This CDR3 is 15 amino acids long. The ends were cut back, 2 bases at V and 0 bases at J, with 10 bases in the middle. The chain's CDR3 is CASSENRGMNTEAFF. DNA for the CDR3: TGTGCCAGCAGTGAAAATCGGGGAATGAACACTGAAGCTTTCTTT.

The gene calls are TRBV6-5 and TRBJ2-7; 8 bases fit TRBD1. V shed 2 bases, J shed 6 bases, and the junction held 9 bases outside the gene matches. This CDR3 region has 15 residues. CDR1 and CDR2 (germline): MNHEY, SVGAGI. The chain's CDR3 is CASSYQDRARSEQYF. CDR3 sequence (DNA): TGTGCCAGCAGTTACCAGGACAGGGCCCGATCCGAGCAGTACTTC.

This clone was seen only once. This chain joins TRBV14 and TRBJ1-2; 7 positions agree with TRBD1. Germline V lookup: CDR1 SGHDN, CDR2 FVKESK. This CDR3 has 13 residues. V lost 6 bases and J lost 2; bases outside the gene matches: 3. This CDR3 is CASRETGNYGYTF. The DNA of the CDR3 is TGTGCCAGCAGGGAGACAGGGAACTATGGCTACACCTTC.

This chain connects TRBV10-3 to TRBJ2-7; D is unclear. With 8 bases removed from V and 3 bases from J, the gap between germline ends came to 11 bases. The CDR3 totals 12 residues. In germline, CDR1 is ENHRY, CDR2 SYGVKD. The CDR3 region is CAIATAFYEQYF. In nucleotides, the CDR3 is TGTGCCATCGCGACTGCATTCTACGAGCAGTACTTC.

The CDR3 sequence: CAWMRGGIHSGANVLTF. The CDR3 DNA reads as TGTGCCTGGATGCGCGGCGGGATTCACTCTGGGGCCAACGTCCTGACTTTC. V gene TRBV30 combines with J gene TRBJ2-6, with D possibly being TRBD2 (6 bases). In germline, CDR1 is GTSNPN, CDR2 SVGIG (reference sequence). Trimming stripped 4 bases from V and 0 bases from J, with 16 bases between. This CDR3 region has 17 residues.

This clone was seen only once. The chain has TRBV24-1 and TRBJ1-1; 7 bases match TRBD1. There are 15 residues in the CDR3. The ends lost 5 bases at V and 1 base at J; junction bases unmatched: 6. Looked up from germline, CDR1 is KGHDR and CDR2 is SFDVKD. The CDR3 DNA follows: TGTGCCACCAGTGGCGGGACAGCGCCGAACACTGAAGCTTTCTTT. This gives the protein CATSGGTAPNTEAFF.

The V and J genes are TRBV19 and TRBJ2-1; the match to TRBD2 covers 9 bases. Germline V gene data show CDR1 as LNHDA and CDR2 as SQIVND (reference sequence). This CDR3 comprises 14 residues. After removal of 4 bases from V and 14 bases from J, the junction contained 12 bases not matched to a gene. CDR3 in amino acids: CASSTSPGTSLEFF. CDR3 sequence (DNA): TGTGCCAGTAGTACGAGTCCCGGGACTAGCCTGGAGTTCTTC.